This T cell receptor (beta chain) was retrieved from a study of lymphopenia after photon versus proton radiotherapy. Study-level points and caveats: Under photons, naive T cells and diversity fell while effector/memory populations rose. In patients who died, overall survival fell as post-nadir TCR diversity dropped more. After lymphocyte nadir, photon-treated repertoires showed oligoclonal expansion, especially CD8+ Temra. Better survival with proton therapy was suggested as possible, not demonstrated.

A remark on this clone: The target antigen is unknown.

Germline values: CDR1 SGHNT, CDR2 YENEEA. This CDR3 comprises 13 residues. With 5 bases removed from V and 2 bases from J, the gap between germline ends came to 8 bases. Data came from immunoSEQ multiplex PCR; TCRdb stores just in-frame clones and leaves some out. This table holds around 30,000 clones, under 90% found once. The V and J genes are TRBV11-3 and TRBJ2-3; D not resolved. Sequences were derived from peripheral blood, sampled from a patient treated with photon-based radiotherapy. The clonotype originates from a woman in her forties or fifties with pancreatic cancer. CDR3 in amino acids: CASSEDTTDTQYF. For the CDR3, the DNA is TGTGCCAGCAGCGAAGACACCACAGATACGCAGTATTTT. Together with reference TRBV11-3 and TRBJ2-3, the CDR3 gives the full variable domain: EAGVVQSPRYKIIEKKQPVAFWCNPISGHNTLYWYLQNLGQGPELLIRYENEEAVDDSQLPKDRFSAERLKGVDSTLKIQPAELGDSAVYLCASSEDTTDTQYFGPGTRLTVL.